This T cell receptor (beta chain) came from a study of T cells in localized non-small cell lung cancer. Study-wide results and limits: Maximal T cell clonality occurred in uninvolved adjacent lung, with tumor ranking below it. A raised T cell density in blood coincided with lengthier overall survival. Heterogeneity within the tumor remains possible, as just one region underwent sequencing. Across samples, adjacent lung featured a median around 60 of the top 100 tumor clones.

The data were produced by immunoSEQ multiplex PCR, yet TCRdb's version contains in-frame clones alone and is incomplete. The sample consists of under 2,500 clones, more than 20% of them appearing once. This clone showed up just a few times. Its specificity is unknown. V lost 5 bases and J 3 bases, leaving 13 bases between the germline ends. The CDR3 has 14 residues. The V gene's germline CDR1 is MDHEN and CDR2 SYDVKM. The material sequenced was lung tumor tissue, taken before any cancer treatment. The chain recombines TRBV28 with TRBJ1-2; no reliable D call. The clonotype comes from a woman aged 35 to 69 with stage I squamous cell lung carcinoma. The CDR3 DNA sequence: TGTGCCAGCAGTGCTCGGTCTTGGGACTATGGCTACACCTTC. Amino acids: CASSARSWDYGYTF.